This is a list of T cell receptor beta chains from one sample in a study of blood T cell repertoires in COVID-19. The method was immunoSEQ multiplex PCR; TCRdb's version includes in-frame clones alone and lacks a portion of them. Among roughly 190,000 clones listed, 86% were seen once. What was sequenced was peripheral blood. The receptor source for this set is a woman of 80 years or more in a cohort sampled during active or convalescent COVID-19. Both conserved end residues are part of each CDR3. D genes are given only for firm matches. Clone size is given for some rows only: seen once, a few or many times, or a class if the clone is expanded.

D,size,V,J,CDR3,DNA
-,-,TRBV7-2,TRBJ2-3,CASSQLTDTQYF,TGTGCCAGCAGCCAGTTAACAGATACGCAGTATTTT
-,-,TRBV9,TRBJ1-1,CASSATAMNTEAFF,TGTGCCAGCAGCGCGACAGCCATGAACACTGAAGCTTTCTTT
TRBD1,-,TRBV6-5,TRBJ1-1,CASKVGQGSTEAFF,TGTGCCAGCAAAGTTGGACAGGGGAGCACTGAAGCTTTCTTT
-,-,TRBV30,TRBJ1-3,CAWSVRGWSGNTIYF,TGTGCCTGGAGTGTACGAGGGTGGTCTGGAAACACCATATATTTT
-,once,TRBV5-4,TRBJ1-2,CASSLQGGNYGYTF,TGTGCCAGCAGCTTACAGGGCGGGAACTATGGCTACACCTTC
-,-,TRBV18,TRBJ2-3,CASSPQGADTQYF,TGTGCCAGCTCACCACAGGGGGCAGATACGCAGTATTTT
-,-,TRBV19,TRBJ1-2,CASRLTRQLYGYTF,TGTGCCAGTAGATTGACGAGGCAGCTCTATGGCTACACCTTC
TRBD1,-,TRBV3-1/TRBV3-2,TRBJ1-1,CASSQTGYTEAFF,TGTGCCAGCAGCCAGACAGGGTACACTGAAGCTTTCTTT
-,-,TRBV3-1/TRBV3-2,TRBJ2-3,CASSQRGDTQYF,TGTGCCAGCAGCCAAAGGGGAGATACGCAGTATTTT
-,-,TRBV9,TRBJ2-5,CASSVLATEETQYF,TGTGCCAGCAGCGTACTAGCGACCGAAGAGACCCAGTACTTC
-,-,TRBV30,TRBJ1-3,CAWSYPGTFKVGGNTIYF,TGTGCCTGGAGTTATCCGGGTACCTTTAAAGTGGGTGGAAACACCATATATTTT
-,-,TRBV5-5,TRBJ2-3,CASSLGPGTDTQYF,TGTGCCAGCAGCTTGGGGCCGGGAACAGATACGCAGTATTTT
-,few,TRBV6-1,TRBJ1-1,CASSEFPGTEAFF,TGTGCCAGCAGTGAATTCCCGGGGACTGAAGCTTTCTTT
TRBD1,-,TRBV18,TRBJ2-2,CASSSQGAGELFF,TGTGCCAGCTCATCACAGGGGGCCGGGGAGCTGTTTTTT
-,-,TRBV11-3,TRBJ1-1,CASSLYRVGNPEAFF,TGTGCCAGCAGCCTTTACAGGGTTGGGAACCCTGAAGCTTTCTTT
-,-,TRBV15,TRBJ1-5,CATSRQGRDQPQHF,TGTGCCACCAGCAGACAGGGGCGGGATCAGCCCCAGCATTTT
-,-,TRBV6-4,TRBJ1-3,CASSDSKGTGEVSGNTIYF,TGTGCCAGCAGTGATTCAAAAGGGACGGGGGAAGTTTCTGGAAACACCATATATTTT
-,-,TRBV25-1,TRBJ1-6,CASSNTGTLYNSPLHF,TGTGCCAGCAGTAATACCGGGACACTTTATAATTCACCCCTCCACTTT
-,-,TRBV4-2,TRBJ1-4,CASSQDTGGSAFF,TGTGCCAGCAGCCAAGACACGGGCGGGAGCGCGTTTTTT
TRBD2,-,TRBV20-1,TRBJ2-7,CSASRGGYVDEQYF,TGCAGTGCTAGTCGGGGGGGCTACGTCGACGAGCAGTACTTC
-,-,TRBV4-2,TRBJ1-5,CASSQDGGGGDGNQPQHF,TGTGCCAGCAGCCAAGATGGCGGGGGGGGCGATGGCAATCAGCCCCAGCATTTT
-,-,TRBV6-5,TRBJ1-1,CASSYSLRRGDTEAFF,TGTGCCAGCAGTTACTCGTTACGACGGGGGGACACTGAAGCTTTCTTT
-,few,TRBV10-3,TRBJ1-3,CAISVGSSSGNTIYF,TGTGCCATCAGTGTTGGGAGCAGCTCTGGAAACACCATATATTTT
-,-,TRBV4-1,TRBJ2-2,CASNQDRIGELFF,TGCGCCAGCAATCAGGACAGAATCGGGGAGCTGTTTTTT
-,-,TRBV6-5,TRBJ1-1,CASSYYGNTEAFF,TGTGCCAGCAGTTACTACGGGAACACTGAAGCTTTCTTT
TRBD2,few,TRBV4-2,TRBJ2-5,CASSQDSGGGTQYF,TGTGCCAGCAGCCAAGACTCCGGGGGGGGGACCCAGTACTTC
TRBD1,-,TRBV5-5,TRBJ2-7,CASSFQGAVYEQYF,TGTGCCAGCAGCTTCCAGGGGGCTGTCTACGAGCAGTACTTC
TRBD1,-,TRBV6-6,TRBJ1-4,CASSSPDRVGEKLFF,TGTGCCAGCAGTTCCCCCGACAGGGTAGGGGAAAAACTGTTTTTT